The 26 T cell receptor beta chains below all came from one sample that was sequenced in a study of CD8+CD57+ T cells in acquired aplastic anemia. Profiling that covered TCR beta VDJ and CDR3 relied on genomic DNA as its template. TCRdb reprocessed the reads via MiXCR and lists one record per CDR3 protein. Here the sample spans more than 150,000 distinct CDR3 sequences, 46% being singletons. The sample taken for sequencing was sorted CD4+, CD8+, or CD8+CD57+ T cells (not recorded which) from PBMCs. These receptors came from a human donor in good health.

The V gene is TRBV20-1, the J gene TRBJ2-1, with 7 bases that match TRBD1. The V and J ends lost 2 bases and 10 bases, in that order; junction bases with no gene match: 2. Germline CDR1 reads DFQATT; CDR2 reads SNEGSKA (reference sequence). The CDR3 is 11 amino acids. Written as DNA, the CDR3 is TGCAGTGCTAGAACGACAGGGGAGCAGTTCTTC. The encoded protein is CSARTTGEQFF.

The rearrangement uses TRBV12-3 or TRBV12-4 and TRBJ2-5; D uncertain. The J call may be mistaken, given a closer DNA end match to TRBJ2-7. This CDR3 has 12 amino acids. The CDR3 DNA follows: TGTGCCAGCAGTTTACAGTTCTACGAGCAGTACTTC. Translating gives CASSLQFYEQYF.

This chain connects TRBV10-1 to TRBJ2-7; TRBD1 agrees at 11 bases. The CDR3 has 15 residues. CDR1 is WNHNN, CDR2 SYGVQD, per germline (reference sequence). The J segment lost 4 bases and the V segment lost 3 bases, leaving 5 bases of the junction unmatched. The CDR3, as DNA: TGCGCCAGCAGTGACGGAGGACAGGGGGCGTACGAGCAGTACTTC. It yields the protein CASSDGGQGAYEQYF.

Written as DNA, the CDR3 is TGTGCCAGCAGCCTAATCACAGATACGCAGTATTTT. It encodes CASSLITDTQYF. This chain links TRBV7-9 with TRBJ2-3; D is unresolved. CDR1 is SEHNR, CDR2 FQNEAQ, per germline (reference sequence). The germline V and J ends were trimmed by 5 bases and 2 bases, with 5 bases remaining between them. This CDR3 region has 12 residues.

Worth noting for this clonotype: This may be a read error: a much more frequent sequence differs by one nucleotide. The chain has TRBV6-4 and TRBJ2-7, with 12 nucleotides matching TRBD2. Germline V lookup: CDR1 MRHNA, CDR2 SNTAGT. J gave up 4 bases and V 4 bases, and 2 bases lay outside the gene matches. This CDR3 spans 14 amino acids. As DNA, the CDR3 is TGTGCCAGCAGTGGACTAGCGGGAGCTTACGAGCAGTACTTC. Amino acid sequence: CASSGLAGAYEQYF.

In this sample, this clonotype turned up many times. CDR3 amino acids: CASRKADEQYF. CDR3 bases: TGTGCCAGCAGAAAGGCCGACGAGCAGTACTTC. The chain joins TRBV6-1 to TRBJ2-7; D is undetermined. This CDR3 has 11 residues. Trimming shortened V by 6 bases and J by 5 bases, and 8 bases separated the two germline ends. Germline-derived CDR1 and CDR2 are MNHNS and SASEGT.

This clonotype was seen at least ten times. The chain is built from TRBV5-1 and TRBJ2-1; 7 bases agree with TRBD1. Trimming took 4 bases from V and 9 from J; bases not matched to a gene: 7. This CDR3 has 13 amino acids. Germline values: CDR1 SGHRS, CDR2 YFSETQ. Here the CDR3 reads CASSKGQMIEQFF. CDR3 nucleotide sequence: TGCGCCAGCAGCAAGGGACAGATGATTGAGCAGTTCTTC.

In regard to this clonotype: With a much larger clone just one base away, this may be a read error. The chain joins TRBV6-2 or TRBV6-3 to TRBJ2-7; TRBD1 matches at 7 bases. The CDR3 consists of 12 residues. The V and J ends lost 11 bases and 0 bases, in that order; junction bases with no gene match: 4. Germline V lookup: CDR1 MNHEY, CDR2 SVGEGT. DNA of the CDR3: TGTGCCGCACGGGACAGCTCCTACGAGCAGTACTTC. It encodes CAARDSSYEQYF.

This clonotype was picked up many times. V usage is TRBV2 and J usage is TRBJ2-7, with D perhaps TRBD1 (5 bases). This CDR3 region has 13 residues. Germline V gene lookup returns CDR1 SNHLY and CDR2 FYNNEI. V shed 10 bases and J shed 0 bases, with 13 bases lying between them. As DNA, the CDR3 is TGTGCCACCAGGACACAGAGCTCCTACGAGCAGTACTTC. Amino acids: CATRTQSSYEQYF. Full variable domain (missing parts from reference TRBV2 and TRBJ2-7): EPEVTQTPSHQVTQMGQEVILRCVPISNHLYFYWYRQILGQKVEFLVSFYNNEISEKSEIFDDQFSVERPDGSNFTLKIRSTKLEDSAMYFCATRTQSSYEQYFGPGTRLTVT.

This clonotype occurred many times. CDR3 in amino acids: CASSLVGLIHGYTF. CDR3 nucleotides: TGCGCCAGCAGCTTAGTGGGTCTGATTCATGGCTACACCTTC. The chain joins TRBV4-1 to TRBJ1-2; no reliable D call. The V end lost 5 bases, the J end lost 6 bases, and 16 bases lay between the germline ends. The CDR3 is 14 amino acids. Looked up from germline, CDR1 is MGHRA and CDR2 is YSYEKL.

Points on this clonotype: Possible read error: a much larger clone is one base away. The chain uses TRBV2 and TRBJ2-5; D tentatively fits TRBD1 or TRBD2 (5 bases each). CDR1 and CDR2 (germline): SNHLY, FYNNEI. This CDR3 comprises 15 residues. CDR3 sequence: CVSSGERGVQETQYF. CDR3 DNA: TGTGTCAGCAGTGGCGAGAGGGGAGTCCAAGAGACCCAGTACTTC.

This clonotype was seen at least ten times. V and J are TRBV6-6 and TRBJ2-7, with D perhaps TRBD1 (5 bases). V was cut by 0 bases and J by 7 bases, with 16 bases left in between. Germline V gives CDR1 MNHNY, CDR2 SVGAGI (reference sequence). This CDR3 is 15 amino acids long. In DNA form, the CDR3 reads TGTGCCAGCAGTTACTCCAGGGTCGGAGTGGGGGAGCAGTACTTC. Translation gives CASSYSRVGVGEQYF.

As for this clonotype: Germline and junction disagree at one end, which may indicate a read error. This chain links TRBV6-2 or TRBV6-3 with TRBJ1-5; 7 bases align to TRBD1. The length of the CDR3 is 18 residues. Per the germline V gene, CDR1 is MNHEY and CDR2 is SVGEGT. CDR3 amino acids: CAGSYSAPGGSSNQPQHF. The CDR3 bases are TGTGCCGGCAGTTACTCAGCCCCAGGGGGATCTTCCAATCAGCCCCAGCATTTT.

The chain uses TRBV5-1 and TRBJ2-7; 10 bases agree with TRBD2. The CDR3 is 14 amino acids. Germline CDR1 is SGHRS and CDR2 is YFSETQ. With V trimmed by 4 bases and J by 6 bases, 7 bases remained unmatched. The CDR3 is CASSLLAGVAEQYF. DNA for the CDR3: TGCGCCAGCAGCCTCCTAGCGGGAGTAGCCGAGCAGTACTTC.

The chain is built from TRBV6-4 and TRBJ2-7; D is uncertain. Germline V gives CDR1 MRHNA, CDR2 SNTAGT. This CDR3 has 16 residues. Trimming cost V 0 bases and J 5 bases, with 17 bases left between them. CDR3 nucleotide sequence: TGTGCCAGCAGTGACTCGAGCCGACCCCCTTCAGACGAGCAGTACTTC. Translated, it gives CASSDSSRPPSDEQYF.

This sequence joins TRBV2 and TRBJ2-7; TRBD1 agrees at 9 bases. Germline V lookup: CDR1 SNHLY, CDR2 FYNNEI. The CDR3 runs 14 residues. Trimming cost V 6 bases and J 5 bases; bases outside gene matches: 8. CDR3: CASSQDRGSDEQYF. In DNA form, the CDR3 reads TGTGCCAGCAGCCAGGACAGGGGTTCCGACGAGCAGTACTTC.

There are many counts of this clonotype. This chain uses TRBV29-1 with TRBJ1-2; D perhaps matches TRBD1 (5 bases). Trimming took 6 bases from V and 7 from J, leaving 15 bases between them. Germline CDR1 is SQVTM and CDR2 is ANQGSEA. This CDR3 is built from 12 residues. CDR3 nucleotides: TGCAGCGTACGAAGCCAGGGCTTTGGCTACACCTTC. Amino acids: CSVRSQGFGYTF.

This clonotype was seen a few times. This may be a read error: a much more frequent sequence differs by one nucleotide. J is TRBJ1-1 and V is TRBV20-1, with D possibly matching TRBD1 (5 bases). Germline V gene lookup returns CDR1 DFQATT and CDR2 SNEGSKA (reference sequence). The CDR3 consists of 15 residues. V gave up 2 bases and J gave up 6 bases, with 19 bases separating them. CDR3 region: CSARQPLQGSSEAFF. The CDR3 DNA is TGCAGTGCTAGACAGCCCCTGCAGGGATCCTCTGAAGCTTTCTTT.

In its sample, this clonotype was seen a few times. The gene calls are TRBV7-2 and TRBJ1-2, with D perhaps matching TRBD1 (6 bases). This CDR3 is 15 amino acids long. In germline, CDR1 is SGHTA, CDR2 FQGNSA. The ends were cut back, 2 bases at V and 4 bases at J, with 14 bases in the middle. This chain's CDR3 is CASSLITGGGYGYTF. As DNA, the CDR3 is TGTGCCAGCAGCTTAATTACCGGGGGCGGCTATGGCTACACCTTC.

This clonotype was counted only a few times. This chain uses TRBV5-4 with TRBJ1-3, with D maybe TRBD1 (6 bases). V was cut by 2 bases and J by 1 base, with 16 bases left in between. The germline V gene encodes CDR1 SGHNT and CDR2 YYREEE (reference sequence). The CDR3 is 17 residues long. This chain's CDR3 is CASSFTGSVSSGNTIYF. DNA of the CDR3: TGTGCCAGCAGCTTTACAGGGTCTGTTTCTTCTGGAAACACCATATATTTT.

This clonotype was counted a few times. J is TRBJ2-5 and V is TRBV15; D perhaps matches TRBD1 (5 bases). CDR3 length: 14 residues. V lost 2 bases to trimming and J lost 2 bases, with 9 bases between them. Germline V CDR1 and CDR2: LNHNV, YYDKDF (reference sequence). CDR3 sequence (DNA): TGTGCCACCAGCAGACAGGGCCCGCAAGAGACCCAGTACTTC. It encodes CATSRQGPQETQYF.

The gene calls are TRBV27 and TRBJ2-1, with D tentatively TRBD2 (5 bases). Trimming took 0 bases from V and 8 from J, leaving 11 bases between them. The CDR3 runs to 14 residues. From germline, CDR1 is MNHEY and CDR2 SMNVEV (reference sequence). The CDR3 DNA reads as TGTGCCAGCAGTTTATCTACTAGTGGGGATGAGCAGTTCTTC. This codes for CASSLSTSGDEQFF.

This clonotype was found many times. This chain joins TRBV29-1 and TRBJ2-2, with D tentatively TRBD2 (6 bases). V dropped 7 bases and J dropped 5 bases, with 14 bases sitting between them. This CDR3 contains 13 residues. Germline CDR1 is SQVTM and CDR2 is ANQGSEA. The CDR3 loop is CSAVEGWTGELFF. Written as DNA, the CDR3 is TGCAGCGCCGTGGAGGGATGGACCGGGGAGCTGTTTTTT.

The chain links TRBV7-2 to TRBJ1-1; D is unresolved. There are 14 residues in the CDR3. Germline V gene data show CDR1 as SGHTA and CDR2 as FQGNSA. With 5 bases removed from V and 5 bases from J, the gap between germline ends came to 15 bases. The CDR3 loop is CASSISGWATEAFF. DNA for the CDR3: TGTGCCAGCAGCATCAGCGGATGGGCGACTGAAGCTTTCTTT.

This clonotype was seen a single time. V is TRBV20-1 and J is TRBJ1-4; D possibly corresponds to TRBD1 (5 bases). The CDR3 loop spans 12 amino acids. Germline CDR1 and CDR2: DFQATT and SNEGSKA (reference sequence). The germline V and J ends were trimmed by 4 bases and 8 bases, with 11 bases remaining between them. DNA for the CDR3: TGCAGTGCTAAGAGGGGAAACGAAAAACTGTTTTTT. Its protein product is CSAKRGNEKLFF.

There are many counts of this clonotype. The chain has TRBV2 and TRBJ1-2; D is ambiguous. CDR1 SNHLY and CDR2 FYNNEI come from the germline V gene. V gave up 4 bases and J gave up 8 bases, with 11 bases separating them. This CDR3 comprises 12 residues. The CDR3 coding sequence is TGTGCCAGCAGTGCACCCCAACGGGGCTACACCTTC. It encodes CASSAPQRGYTF.